These T cell receptor beta chains were read from a single sample in a study of blood T cell repertoires in COVID-19. Sequencing used immunoSEQ multiplex PCR; TCRdb keeps in-frame clones, though not all of them. This table has more than 200,000 clones, around 81% appearing once. Sequences were obtained from PBMCs or T cells enriched from blood (not recorded which). Receptors were obtained from a woman in her 40s with acute COVID-19. The CDR3 runs from the conserved cysteine through the conserved F or W. Fields, in order: V gene, J gene, CDR3 protein.

TRBV5-1	TRBJ1-1	CASSLMRNTEAFF
TRBV28	TRBJ1-2	CASSTGWGYTF
TRBV7-3	TRBJ2-7	CASSPSSGEQYF
TRBV27	TRBJ2-7	CASRGGIGHGYEQYF
TRBV13	TRBJ2-5	CASSLRQGFETQYF
TRBV19	TRBJ1-2	CASSYDMRFHGYTF
TRBV7-2	TRBJ2-3	CASSSRGDTQYF
TRBV5-1	TRBJ1-5	CASSLMTDQPQHF
TRBV5-5	TRBJ1-1	CASSSTHGDRGTEAFF
TRBV6-5	TRBJ2-7	CASSSTGEAGYEQYF
TRBV27	TRBJ2-5	CASSLQWGEETQYF
TRBV9	TRBJ2-7	CASSGGTSGAYEQYF
TRBV19	TRBJ1-3	CASTVDSLISGNTIYF
TRBV11-2	TRBJ2-5	CASSRGLAEETQYF
TRBV27	TRBJ2-1	CASSFNSGRKSNEQFF
TRBV7-2	TRBJ2-1	CASSPAYNEQFF
TRBV19	TRBJ1-1	CASRARGNTEAFF
TRBV6-1	TRBJ2-3	CASSETSGAGTDTQYF
TRBV5-6	TRBJ2-5	CASSSPPRPQYF
TRBV29-1	TRBJ1-5	CSVARGGEPQHF
TRBV7-9	TRBJ2-3	CASSVGTEDDTQYF
TRBV2	TRBJ2-1	CASSVSQYNEQFF
TRBV2	TRBJ1-2	CASRPGTENYGYTF
TRBV6-5	TRBJ2-7	CASRRRGLGSYEQYF
TRBV9	TRBJ1-6	CASSPHRGELNSPLHF
TRBV28	TRBJ1-5	CASRGGGRNSNQPQHF
TRBV28	TRBJ2-1	CASRDYSYNEQFF
TRBV10-2	TRBJ2-1	CASSEFWVAGGRNEQFF
TRBV7-7	TRBJ2-1	CASSLRVADNEQFF
TRBV29-1	TRBJ2-7	CSVSTALYEQYF
TRBV19	TRBJ2-3	CASRDGGGASTDTQYF